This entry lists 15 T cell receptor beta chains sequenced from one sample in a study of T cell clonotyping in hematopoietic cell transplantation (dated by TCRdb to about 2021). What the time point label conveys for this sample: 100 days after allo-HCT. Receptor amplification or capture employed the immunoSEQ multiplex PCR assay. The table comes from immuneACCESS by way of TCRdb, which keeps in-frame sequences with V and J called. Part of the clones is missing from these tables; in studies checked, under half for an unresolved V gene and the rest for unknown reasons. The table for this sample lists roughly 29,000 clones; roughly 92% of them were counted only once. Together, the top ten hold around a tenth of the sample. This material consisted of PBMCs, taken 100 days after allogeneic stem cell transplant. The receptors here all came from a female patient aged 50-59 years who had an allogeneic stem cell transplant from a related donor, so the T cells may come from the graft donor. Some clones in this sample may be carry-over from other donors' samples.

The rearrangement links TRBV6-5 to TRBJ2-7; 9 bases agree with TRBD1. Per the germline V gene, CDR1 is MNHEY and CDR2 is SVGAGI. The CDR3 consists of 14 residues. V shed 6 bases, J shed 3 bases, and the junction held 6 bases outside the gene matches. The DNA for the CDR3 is TGTGCCAGCAGAGTCGACAGGGGGGACTACGAGCAGTACTTC. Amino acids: CASRVDRGDYEQYF.

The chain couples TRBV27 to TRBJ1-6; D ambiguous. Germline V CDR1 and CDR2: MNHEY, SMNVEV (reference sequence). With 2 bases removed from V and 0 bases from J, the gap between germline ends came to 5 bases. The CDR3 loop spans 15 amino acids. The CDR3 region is CASSLVSSYNSPLHF. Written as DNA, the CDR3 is TGTGCCAGCAGTTTAGTAAGCTCCTATAATTCACCCCTCCACTTT.

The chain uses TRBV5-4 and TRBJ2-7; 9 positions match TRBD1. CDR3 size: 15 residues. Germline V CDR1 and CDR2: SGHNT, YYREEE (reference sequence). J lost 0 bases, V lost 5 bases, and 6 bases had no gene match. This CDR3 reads CASRGTGSFSYEQYF. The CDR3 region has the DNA TGTGCCAGCAGGGGGACAGGGAGTTTCTCCTACGAGCAGTACTTC.

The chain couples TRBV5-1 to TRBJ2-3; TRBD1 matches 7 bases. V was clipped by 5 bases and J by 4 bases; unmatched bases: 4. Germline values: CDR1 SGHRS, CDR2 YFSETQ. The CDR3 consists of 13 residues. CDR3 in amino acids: CASRGGSSDTQYF. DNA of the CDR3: TGCGCCAGCAGAGGGGGCAGTTCAGATACGCAGTATTTT.

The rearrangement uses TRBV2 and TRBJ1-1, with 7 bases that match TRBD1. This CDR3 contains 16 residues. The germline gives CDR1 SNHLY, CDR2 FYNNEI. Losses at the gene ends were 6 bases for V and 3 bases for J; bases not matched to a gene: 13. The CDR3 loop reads CASSASQGGLDTEAFF. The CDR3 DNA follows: TGTGCCAGCAGCGCCTCTCAGGGGGGGTTGGACACTGAAGCTTTCTTT.

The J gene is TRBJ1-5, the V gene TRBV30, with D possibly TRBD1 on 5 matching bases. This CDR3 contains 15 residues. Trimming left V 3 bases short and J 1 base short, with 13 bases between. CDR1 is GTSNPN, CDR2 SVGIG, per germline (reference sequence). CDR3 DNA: TGTGCCTGGAGCGGGGGATTAACGAGCAATCAGCCCCAGCATTTT. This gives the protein CAWSGGLTSNQPQHF.

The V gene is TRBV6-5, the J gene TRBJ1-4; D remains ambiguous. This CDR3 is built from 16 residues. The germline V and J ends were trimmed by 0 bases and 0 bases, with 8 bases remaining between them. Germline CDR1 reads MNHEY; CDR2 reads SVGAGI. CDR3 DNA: TGTGCCAGCAGTTACTCCGGGGATACAACTAATGAAAAACTGTTTTTT. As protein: CASSYSGDTTNEKLFF.

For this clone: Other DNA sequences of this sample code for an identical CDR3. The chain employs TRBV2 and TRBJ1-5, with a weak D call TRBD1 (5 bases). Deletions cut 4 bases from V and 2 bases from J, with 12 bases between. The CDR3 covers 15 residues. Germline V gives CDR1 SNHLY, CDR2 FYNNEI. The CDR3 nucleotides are TGTGCCAGCAGTGGCGCCAGGGTTGGCAATCAGCCCCAGCATTTT. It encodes CASSGARVGNQPQHF. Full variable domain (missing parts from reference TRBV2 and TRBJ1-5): EPEVTQTPSHQVTQMGQEVILRCVPISNHLYFYWYRQILGQKVEFLVSFYNNEISEKSEIFDDQFSVERPDGSNFTLKIRSTKLEDSAMYFCASSGARVGNQPQHFGDGTRLSIL.

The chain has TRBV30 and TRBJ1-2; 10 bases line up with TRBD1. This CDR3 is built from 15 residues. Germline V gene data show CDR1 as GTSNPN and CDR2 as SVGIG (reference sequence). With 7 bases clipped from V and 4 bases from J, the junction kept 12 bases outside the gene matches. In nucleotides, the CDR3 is TGTGCCTTCAAAGACGGGACAGGGGATGCCTATGGCTACACCTTC. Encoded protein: CAFKDGTGDAYGYTF.

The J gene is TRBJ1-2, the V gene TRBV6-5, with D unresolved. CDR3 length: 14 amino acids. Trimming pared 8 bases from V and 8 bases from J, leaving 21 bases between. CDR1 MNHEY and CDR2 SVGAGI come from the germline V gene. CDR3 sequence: CASGSGIGLRGYTF. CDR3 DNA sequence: TGTGCCAGCGGTTCGGGGATAGGGTTGCGAGGCTACACCTTC.

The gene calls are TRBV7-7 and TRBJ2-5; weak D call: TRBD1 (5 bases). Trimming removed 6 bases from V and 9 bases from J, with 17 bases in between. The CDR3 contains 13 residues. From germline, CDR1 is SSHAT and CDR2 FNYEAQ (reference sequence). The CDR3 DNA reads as TGTGCCAGCAGTTTAACAGGCCATGATCCCCAGTACTTC. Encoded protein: CASSLTGHDPQYF.

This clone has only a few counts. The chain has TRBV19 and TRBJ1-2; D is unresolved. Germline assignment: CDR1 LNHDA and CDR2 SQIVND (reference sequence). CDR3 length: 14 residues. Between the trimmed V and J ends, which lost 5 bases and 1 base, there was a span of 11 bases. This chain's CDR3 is CASSWAKGNYGYTF. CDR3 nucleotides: TGTGCCAGTAGTTGGGCAAAGGGTAACTATGGCTACACCTTC. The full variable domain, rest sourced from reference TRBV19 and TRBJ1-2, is DGGITQSPKYLFRKEGQNVTLSCEQNLNHDAMYWYRQDPGQGLRLIYYSQIVNDFQKGDIAEGYSVSREKKESFPLTVTSAQKNPTAFYLCASSWAKGNYGYTFGSGTRLTVV.

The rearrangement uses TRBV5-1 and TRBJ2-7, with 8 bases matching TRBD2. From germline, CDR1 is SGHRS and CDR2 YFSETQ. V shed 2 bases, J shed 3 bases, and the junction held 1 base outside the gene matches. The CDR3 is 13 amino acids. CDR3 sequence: CASSFGGDYEQYF. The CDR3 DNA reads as TGCGCCAGCAGCTTCGGGGGGGACTACGAGCAGTACTTC.

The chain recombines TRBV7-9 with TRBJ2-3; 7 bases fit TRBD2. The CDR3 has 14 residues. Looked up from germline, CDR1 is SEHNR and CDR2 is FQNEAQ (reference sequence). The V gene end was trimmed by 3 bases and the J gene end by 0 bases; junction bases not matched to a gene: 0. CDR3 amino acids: CASSFSGSTDTQYF. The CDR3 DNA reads TGTGCCAGCAGCTTTAGCGGGAGCACAGATACGCAGTATTTT.

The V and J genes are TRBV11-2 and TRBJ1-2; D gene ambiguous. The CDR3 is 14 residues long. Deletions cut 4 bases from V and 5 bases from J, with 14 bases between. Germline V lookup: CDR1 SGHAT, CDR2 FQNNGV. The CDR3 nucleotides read TGTGCCAGCAGCTCTCTCCCTGGGTTATATGGCTACACCTTC. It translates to CASSSLPGLYGYTF. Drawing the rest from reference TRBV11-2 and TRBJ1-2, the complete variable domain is EAGVAQSPRYKIIEKRQSVAFWCNPISGHATLYWYQQILGQGPKLLIQFQNNGVVDDSQLPKDRFSAERLKGVDSTLKIQPAKLEDSAVYLCASSSLPGLYGYTFGSGTRLTVV.